This T cell receptor (beta chain) was identified during a study of blood T cell repertoires in COVID-19. Profiled with immunoSEQ multiplex PCR; TCRdb holds only in-frame clones, not every one. The sample includes tens of thousands of clones, 65% to 80% of them seen just once. The sample consisted of peripheral blood. The receptor's source is a human donor in a cohort sampled during active COVID-19.

CDR3 DNA sequence: TGTGCCTCTACTGGGAGCGGGATAAACCCGAACACCGGGGAGCTGTTTTTT. Amino acids: CASTGSGINPNTGELFF. This sequence joins TRBV2 and TRBJ2-2, with 7 bases identical to TRBD2. The CDR3 loop spans 17 amino acids. Germline V gene lookup returns CDR1 SNHLY and CDR2 FYNNEI. V lost 11 bases, J lost 0 bases, and 15 bases stayed unmatched.